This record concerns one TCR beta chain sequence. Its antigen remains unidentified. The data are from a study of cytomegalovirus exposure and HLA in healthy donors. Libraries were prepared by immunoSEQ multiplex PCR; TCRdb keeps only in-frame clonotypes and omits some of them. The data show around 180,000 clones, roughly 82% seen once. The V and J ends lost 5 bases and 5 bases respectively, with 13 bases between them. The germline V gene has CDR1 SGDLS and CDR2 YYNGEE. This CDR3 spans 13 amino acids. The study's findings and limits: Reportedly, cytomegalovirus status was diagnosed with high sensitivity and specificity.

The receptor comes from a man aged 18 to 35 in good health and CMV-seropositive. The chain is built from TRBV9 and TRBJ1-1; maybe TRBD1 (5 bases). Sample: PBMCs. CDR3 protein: CASSSGGDTEAFF. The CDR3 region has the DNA TGTGCCAGCAGTAGCGGGGGGGATACTGAAGCTTTCTTT. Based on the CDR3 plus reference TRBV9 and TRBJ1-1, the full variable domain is DSGVTQTPKHLITATGQRVTLRCSPRSGDLSVYWYQQSLDQGLQFLIQYYNGEERAKGNILERFSAQQFPDLHSELNLSSLELGDSALYFCASSSGGDTEAFFGQGTRLTVV.